Listed below are T cell receptor beta chains from one sample, sequenced in a study of graft-versus-host responses after intestinal transplantation. Clones were sequenced by immunoSEQ multiplex PCR, and TCRdb holds only the in-frame ones, with some missing. Of roughly 120,000 clones in the sample, less than 95% were seen once. Their target antigens are unknown. The sample here was unstimulated CD4+ T cells sorted from spleen or lymph node cells, taken before intestinal transplant. The origin of the receptors is a human donor who received an intestinal transplant. Each CDR3 is given with its conserved first and last residue. A D gene is named only where the DNA matches it firmly. Clone size is stated in some rows and not others, as once, few, many or a class when expanded.

>TRBV5-1|.|.|TRBJ2-7
CASSPGGASYEQYF
TGCGCCAGCAGCCCCGGCGGAGCATCCTACGAGCAGTACTTC
>TRBV5-5|.|.|TRBJ2-7
CASSPQSFYEQYF
TGTGCCAGCAGCCCTCAAAGCTTTTACGAGCAGTACTTC
>TRBV7-8|.|.|TRBJ1-2
CASSLPQSLFYTF
TGTGCCAGCAGCTTACCACAGAGTTTATTCTACACCTTC
>TRBV10-2|.|TRBD2|TRBJ2-2
CASRGLAGVTNTGELFF
TGCGCCAGCAGGGGACTAGCGGGAGTAACGAACACCGGGGAGCTGTTTTTT
>TRBV2|.|.|TRBJ1-1
CASRYTGFSEAFF
TGTGCCAGCAGGTACACAGGTTTCTCAGAAGCTTTCTTT
>TRBV5-1|.|TRBD1|TRBJ2-2
CASSLDGQGAGELFF
TGCGCCAGCAGCTTGGACGGACAGGGGGCCGGGGAGCTGTTTTTT
>TRBV6-5|few|.|TRBJ2-7
CASSADRDYYEQYF
TGTGCCAGCAGCGCGGACAGGGACTACTACGAGCAGTACTTC
>TRBV5-1|.|.|TRBJ1-2
CASSSGRGEPNYGYTF
TGCGCCAGCAGTTCGGGTCGCGGTGAGCCTAACTATGGCTACACCTTC
>TRBV7-6|.|TRBD2|TRBJ2-7
CASSVLSGTSVDEQYF
TGTGCCAGCAGCGTACTTTCCGGGACTAGCGTCGACGAGCAGTACTTC
>TRBV5-1|once|TRBD2|TRBJ2-5
CASSLGLDPAGAFATQYF
TGCGCCAGCAGCTTGGGCCTTGATCCAGCGGGGGCATTCGCGACCCAGTACTTC
>TRBV5-1|.|.|TRBJ2-5
CASSLAGTMKETQYF
TGCGCCAGCAGCTTGGCCGGAACTATGAAAGAGACCCAGTACTTC
>TRBV5-1|.|TRBD1|TRBJ1-4
CASSLARGQGLGGEKLFF
TGCGCCAGCAGCTTGGCCAGGGGACAGGGGCTCGGAGGGGAAAAACTGTTTTTT
>TRBV6-5|few|.|TRBJ2-7
CASSYSPGEQYF
TGTGCCAGCAGTTACAGTCCGGGCGAGCAGTACTTC
>TRBV19|once|TRBD1|TRBJ1-2
CATSRDRGYGYTF
TGTGCCACCTCACGGGACAGGGGCTATGGCTACACCTTC
>TRBV6-5|.|TRBD2|TRBJ2-7
CASSYSASGVTYEQYF
TGTGCCAGCAGTTACTCGGCCAGCGGGGTAACCTACGAGCAGTACTTC
>TRBV18|.|TRBD2|TRBJ2-1
CASSPVRRGGDEQFF
TGTGCCAGCTCACCGGTTAGGCGGGGGGGCGATGAGCAGTTCTTC
>TRBV18|.|.|TRBJ2-5
CASSPDRGYQETQYF
TGTGCCAGCTCACCAGACCGGGGGTACCAAGAGACCCAGTACTTC
>TRBV7-2|.|.|TRBJ2-3
CASSRVGRSTDTQYF
TGTGCCAGCAGCCGCGTAGGCAGGAGCACAGATACGCAGTATTTT
>TRBV15|.|.|TRBJ2-2
CATRGGGELFF
TGTGCCACCAGGGGGGGCGGGGAGCTGTTTTTT
>TRBV5-6|.|TRBD1|TRBJ1-1
CASSRPEGARHPEAFF
TGTGCCAGCAGCAGGCCGGAGGGGGCGAGGCATCCTGAAGCTTTCTTT
>TRBV30|.|.|TRBJ1-4
CAWKSGPATNEKLFF
TGTGCCTGGAAGTCAGGGCCCGCAACTAATGAAAAACTGTTTTTT
>TRBV28|.|TRBD1|TRBJ1-1
CASMTGLNTEAFF
TGTGCCAGCATGACAGGGCTCAACACTGAAGCTTTCTTT
>TRBV4-1|.|TRBD2|TRBJ2-3
CASSQGRASGLTDTQYF
TGCGCCAGCAGCCAAGGGAGGGCTAGCGGCCTCACAGATACGCAGTATTTT